The subject of this entry is one TCR beta chain. Which antigen it targets is not known. Base qualities are not recorded, but no much larger clone differs from it by a single base. The library came from the immunoSEQ multiplex PCR assay. For the multiplex PCR, a mixture combining 60 forward primers for TCR Vbeta segments and 13 reverse primers for TCR Jbeta segments was used. The CDR3 region of rearranged TCR beta genes was amplified from genomic DNA with a multiplex PCR assay. The Illumina HiSeq System was used to sequence the amplified TCR beta libraries as 87-base-pair reads. In the original analysis: A later analysis tallied around 87 million unique TCR beta chains across the 666 repertoires, and approximately 12 million of those chains were shared by two or more donors. A nearest-neighbor algorithm error-corrected the raw reads and collapsed the reads into unique sequences, merging closely related sequences to remove PCR and sequencing errors. To assign V, D and J gene segments, CDR3 sequences were aligned to IMGT reference sequences. For a sequence to be retained, at least a six-nucleotide match to both a V gene segment and a J gene segment was required. A rearrangement was called productive if the CDR3 had no stop codons and remained in frame with V and J, and every other rearrangement was called non-productive. CDR3 was defined by IMGT convention, running from the second conserved V-encoded cysteine to the conserved J-encoded phenylalanine. The earlier analysis of 500 to 600 of the donors excluded sequences that lacked an unambiguous match to a single V gene segment. An earlier analysis of a few hundred of the donors called V segments functional above 56.7% productive rearrangements and segregating when the between-donor standard deviation exceeded 5%. A statistical classification framework was developed to diagnose cytomegalovirus status using the catalog of TCR beta chain sequences. In a later analysis, TCR nucleotide sequences were compared against IMGT/GENE-DB human TR gene sequences so that V and J genes could be assigned. A later analysis assigned CDR3 sequences and most-parsimonious VDJ recombination scenarios with the TCRdist pipeline. A later analysis defined each TCR beta chain by its CDR3 amino acid sequence plus V-gene family, and excluded reads lacking a unique V-gene family. In a later analysis, around 600 highly shared, low-generation-probability nucleotide sequences were removed to address suspected cross-contamination and a sequencing artifact. In a later analysis, a clonal expansion index for each public chain was calculated from normalized within-repertoire ranks of inferred template counts. In a later analysis, generation probabilities were computed using a VDJ recombination model fitted to out-of-frame rearrangements, and the results were checked against IGoR. Hypergeometric tests were used in a later analysis to score TCR-TCR, TCR-HLA and TCR-CMV co-occurrence, with a repertoire-size bias correction applied to the TCR pairs. In a later analysis, false discovery rates were estimated by permuting HLA or CMV assignments 20 times. A later analysis grouped co-occurring TCRs with DBSCAN, adding TCRdist sequence similarity when clustering within HLA-allele-positive subsets. Repertoires with fewer than 30,000 or more than 120,000 public chains were left out of co-occurrence clustering, as were a handful of repertoires with anomalous nucleotide sharing. TCRdb holds this immuneACCESS table with in-frame rearrangements only. Some clones are missing; in checked studies, unresolved V genes explain under half, and the rest has no known cause. The DNA was the basis for D and trimming; V, J and clone size are from that table. The sample table holds around 110,000 clones, of which approximately 81% were seen once. Approximately 2.2% of the sample is held by the ten biggest clonotypes.

The data stem from a study of cytomegalovirus exposure and HLA in healthy donors (dated by TCRdb to 2015 to 2018). A note on the overall study: An earlier analysis of roughly 500 of the donors reported roughly 300 Gb of sequence data and about 100 million unique TCR beta sequences from approximately 180 million T cells. Besides the first cohort of some 670 subjects, a separate validation cohort made up of some 110 different subjects was used. Among roughly 400 genotyped donors of the cohort, an average of around 220,000 unique TCR beta nucleotide sequences was sequenced per donor, of which about 18% were non-productive. Using immunosequencing, the study profiled T cell repertoires from 550 to 750 subjects and related those repertoires to cytomegalovirus serostatus. To predict cytomegalovirus infection status, the study combined high-throughput TCR immunosequencing, statistical association of individual TCRs with disease status, and machine learning. Donor age, sex, ethnicity and CMV serostatus were compiled together with the repertoire data. Typing coverage differed by locus: A, B, C, DRB1 and DQB1 were typed in about 629-640 donors, DQA1 in about 500, DPA1 in around 580, and DPB1 in around 490. Among the roughly 380 genotyped donors, about 85% belonged to the genetic ancestry cluster associated with self-reported Caucasian donors. An early release covering roughly 580 HLA-typed donors comprised 250 to 350 gigabases of sequencing data and 85 million to 100 million unique TCR sequences. A later genetic analysis used genome-wide SNP genotypes for about 65% of the roughly 700 donors, treating that subset as a discovery cohort. All discovery cohort repertoires had been generated using a single sequencing platform. In the later analysis, no new phenotypic data were used to find candidate immune exposures; instead, reliance was placed on TCR beta sequences and their occurrence across donors. In an earlier analysis of 587 of the donors, high-throughput TCR beta sequencing was used to judge whether each TCR beta V gene segment behaved as functional or pseudogenic. Because of strong linkage in the cohort, five DR-DQ haplotypes were treated as single units for association and clustering. In a later analysis, previously published TCR beta repertoires from about 670 donors were re-analyzed and high-resolution HLA genotyping was added so that TCR occurrence patterns could be studied. Class I and class II HLA loci were covered by the typing at four-digit resolution. The aim of the study was to test whether cataloging public T cell receptors could identify signatures of past pathogen exposure. Summary of the overall study and its limitations: In a later analysis, HLA-associated TCR beta chains showed more clonal expansion and lower generation probabilities than non-associated chains that were equally common. Broadly in line with IMGT annotations, most TCR beta V segments showed up in productive rearrangements about 87% or about 30% of the time in an earlier analysis of around 600 of the donors. The study listed 164 TCR beta chains as associated with cytomegalovirus. A later analysis found that most CMV-associated TCR beta chains appeared HLA-restricted, with HLA associations seemingly driven largely by CMV exposure. An association between a missense DCLRE1C variant and V-gene and J-gene trimming of TCR beta chains was found in a later genetic analysis and replicated in an independent cohort. In vitro tests confirmed that a few of the cytomegalovirus-associated TCR beta chains recognize cytomegalovirus antigens. This cohort had only TCR beta chains sequenced, and the lack of alpha or paired-chain data limited which features could be detected. According to a later analysis, TCR association rates differed among HLA loci, with DRB1 alleles showing the most associated TCRs and HLA-C alleles showing the fewest. Specific HLA alleles were associated with 16,951 TCR beta sequences at a false discovery rate of 0.05 in a later analysis. Sequencing depth was assumed to be roughly uniform across donors in the presence/absence analyses, though that assumption may not hold. A later analysis reported that several top co-occurrence clusters appeared linked to parvovirus B19, influenza, CMV and Epstein-Barr virus. HLA typing was unavailable for some donors at each locus, so association tests used only the typed subset. For the cohort, immune exposure information was limited to CMV serostatus. Strong co-occurrence of HLA alleles, especially DR and DQ, made assigning TCR associations to individual alleles difficult. It was suggested by the authors that the approach could potentially be generalized to other disease states and immunological phenotypes. A further reported finding was that TCR beta sequences accurately predicted the HLA-A and HLA-B alleles for most subjects in the first cohort. According to a later genetic analysis, donors in an Asian-associated ancestry cluster had fewer N-insertions in productive TCRs than the approximately 700-donor mean. A cluster of highly shared sequence variants was judged likely to be a technical artifact of the sequencing pipeline. Most TCR sequences were observed very rarely across donors, whereas some public TCRs were present in many individuals. Linkage disequilibrium might explain the correlated functional status among segregating V segments, but an unknown experimental factor could not be excluded. Cytomegalovirus status was reported to be diagnosed by the classifier with high specificity and sensitivity in both the original and validation cohorts. Because the 87-base-pair reads could not distinguish some IMGT-functional V segments, including TRBV6-2 and TRBV6-3, those segments were excluded. The earlier analysis of some 560 of the donors excluded approximately 17 rarely observed V segments, including chromosome 9 orphons, because counts were too low.

Reading from cysteine to phenylalanine, the CDR3 counts 13 amino acids. Only the CDR3 DNA is retained, 39 bases long and in frame from the first base. The CDR1 and CDR2 encoded by the germline V gene (reference sequence) are LNHDA and SQIVND. Trimming takes 5 bases off V and 4 bases off J; junction bases not matched to a gene: 3. The cohort was made up of 500 to 800 healthy bone marrow donors. All cohort members were sampled while nominally healthy, although unrecorded immune exposures were likely present. The donor tested CMV seronegative and was one of the 352 seronegative cohort members. Every donor gave a peripheral blood sample, and the peripheral blood mononuclear cells from that sample were used for TCR beta sequencing. Genomic DNA extraction from the blood cell samples was performed with the Qiagen DNeasy Blood Extraction Kit.

Sequencing was carried out using PBMCs. Recombination linked TRBV19 to TRBJ1-2, with TRBD1 matching 8 junction bases. This TCR was sampled from a man aged 25 to 40 in good health and CMV-seronegative. The nucleotide sequence reads TGTGCCAGTAGTGGACAGGGCGGCTATGGCTACACCTTC. Translated, this gives CASSGQGGYGYTF.